This T cell receptor (beta chain) originates from a study of CD8+CD57+ T cells in acquired aplastic anemia. Study-level findings and limits: Patients shared 25 to 35 CD8+ CDR3 sequences with controls.

The CDR3 contains 12 residues. Germline V gene sequence: CDR1 SGHVS, CDR2 FQNEAQ. V was pared by 4 bases and J by 2 bases, with 5 bases between. This clonotype has just a few counts. Its antigen is unknown. According to the study, genomic DNA was the template for TCR beta VDJ and CDR3 profiling. TCRdb re-called the reads through MiXCR, storing one row per CDR3 protein. The sample includes roughly 220,000 distinct CDR3 sequences, 60% to 80% seen only once; the top ten take roughly 50%. Flow cytometry had shown expanded CD8+CD57+ cells in the patients chosen for sequencing. Patient blood was sampled before any therapy had been received.

The TCR originated in a human donor with aplastic anemia. The sequenced material came from sorted CD4+, CD8+, or CD8+CD57+ T cells (not recorded which) from PBMCs. The chain is built from TRBV7-8 and TRBJ1-1; D is uncertain. The CDR3 is CASSSQNTEAFF. The CDR3 DNA is TGTGCCAGCAGCTCGCAAAACACTGAAGCTTTCTTT.